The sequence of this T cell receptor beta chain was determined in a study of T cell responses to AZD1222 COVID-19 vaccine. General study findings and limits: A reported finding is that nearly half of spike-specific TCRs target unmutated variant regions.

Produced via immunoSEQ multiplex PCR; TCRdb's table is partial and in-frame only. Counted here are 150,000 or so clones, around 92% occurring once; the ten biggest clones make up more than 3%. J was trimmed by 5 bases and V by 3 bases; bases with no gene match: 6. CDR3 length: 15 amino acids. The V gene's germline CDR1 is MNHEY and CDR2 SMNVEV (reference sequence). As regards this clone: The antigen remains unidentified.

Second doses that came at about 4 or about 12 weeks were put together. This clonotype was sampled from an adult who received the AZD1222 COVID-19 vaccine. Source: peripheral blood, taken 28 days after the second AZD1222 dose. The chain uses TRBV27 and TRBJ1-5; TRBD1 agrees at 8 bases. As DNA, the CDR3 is TGTGCCAGCAGTTTGAGTCAGGGGGCAGATCAGCCCCAGCATTTT. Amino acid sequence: CASSLSQGADQPQHF.